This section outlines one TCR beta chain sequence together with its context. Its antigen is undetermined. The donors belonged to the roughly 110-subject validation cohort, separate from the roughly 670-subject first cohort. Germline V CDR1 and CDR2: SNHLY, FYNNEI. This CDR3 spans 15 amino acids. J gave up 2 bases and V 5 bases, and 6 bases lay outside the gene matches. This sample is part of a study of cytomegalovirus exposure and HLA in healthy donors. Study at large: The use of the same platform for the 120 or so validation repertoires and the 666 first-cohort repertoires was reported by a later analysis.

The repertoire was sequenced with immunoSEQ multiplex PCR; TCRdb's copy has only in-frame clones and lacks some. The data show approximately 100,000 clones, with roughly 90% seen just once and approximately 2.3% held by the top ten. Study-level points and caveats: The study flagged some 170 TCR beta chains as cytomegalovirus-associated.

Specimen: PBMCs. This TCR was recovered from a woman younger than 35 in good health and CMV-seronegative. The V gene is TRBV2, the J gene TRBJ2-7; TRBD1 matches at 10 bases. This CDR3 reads CASSPWGQGTYEQYF. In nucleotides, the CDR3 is TGTGCCAGCAGTCCCTGGGGACAGGGGACCTACGAGCAGTACTTC.